This T cell receptor (beta chain) derives from a study of shared clonotypes between healthy human individuals. Only CD45RO-negative cells positively selected for CCR7 counted as naive CD8 cells, so terminally differentiated effector memory CD45RA+ cells were excluded. Sequencing was performed with immunoSEQ multiplex PCR; in TCRdb, only in-frame clones are kept and a portion is missing. The sample holds over 2 million clones, around 96% seen once. This CDR3 spans 15 amino acids. The germline V gene has CDR1 SGHTA and CDR2 FQGNSA. The V and J ends lost 5 bases and 0 bases, in that order; junction bases with no gene match: 3. General study points: Clonotype sharing across a few donors was observed for around 4.5% of naive CD4 clonotypes. Though the depth was large, rarefaction showed that sorted-subset sequencing was incomplete. The small donor group covered limited genetic and exposure diversity. Clonotypes which were not shared had lower generation probabilities than clonotypes that all four donors shared.

This clone has a single count. What it binds is not known. V is TRBV7-2 and J is TRBJ1-4; 7 positions match TRBD1. The TCR originated in a man younger than 35 in good health. Material: naive CD8+ T cells sorted from blood. CDR3: CASSAQGPTNEKLFF. As DNA, the CDR3 is TGTGCCAGCAGCGCACAGGGGCCAACTAATGAAAAACTGTTTTTT.